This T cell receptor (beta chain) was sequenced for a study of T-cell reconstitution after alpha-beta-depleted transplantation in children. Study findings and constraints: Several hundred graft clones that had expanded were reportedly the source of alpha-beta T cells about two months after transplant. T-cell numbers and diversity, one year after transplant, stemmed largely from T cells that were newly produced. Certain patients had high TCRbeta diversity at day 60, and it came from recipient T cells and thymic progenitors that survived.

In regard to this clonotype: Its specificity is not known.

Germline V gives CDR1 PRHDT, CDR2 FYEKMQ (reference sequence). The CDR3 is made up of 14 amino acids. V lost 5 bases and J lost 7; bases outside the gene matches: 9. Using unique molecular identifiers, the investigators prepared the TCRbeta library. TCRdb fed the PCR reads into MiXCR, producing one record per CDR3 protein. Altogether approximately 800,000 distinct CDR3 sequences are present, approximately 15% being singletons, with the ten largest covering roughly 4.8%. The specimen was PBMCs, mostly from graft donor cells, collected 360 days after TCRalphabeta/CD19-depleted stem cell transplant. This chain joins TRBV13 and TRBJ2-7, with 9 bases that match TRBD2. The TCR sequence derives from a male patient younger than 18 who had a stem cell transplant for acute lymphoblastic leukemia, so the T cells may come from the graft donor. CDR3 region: CASSLPGLAREQYF. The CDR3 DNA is TGTGCCAGCAGCCTACCGGGACTAGCAAGGGAGCAGTACTTC.